There are many counts of the clone carrying this TCR beta chain. Its matching antigen is unknown. The sample originates from a study of T cells in Graves' hyperthyroidism and ophthalmopathy. General study findings and limits: From stable hyperthyroidism, ophthalmopathy was separated by a 13 V-J model.

RNA transcripts gave rise to amplified TCR beta CDR3 regions. A set of HTBI primers served as the primers for a first-round RT-PCR of the TCR CDR3. TCRdb called the multiplex PCR reads again in MiXCR, with one record for every CDR3 protein. The sample carries 480,000 or so distinct CDR3 sequences, 40% to 55% recorded once. The germline V gene encodes CDR1 SGHTA and CDR2 FQGNSA. This CDR3 comprises 16 residues. V dropped 5 bases and J dropped 3 bases, with 17 bases sitting between them. J is TRBJ1-5 and V is TRBV7-2; weak D call: TRBD1 (6 bases). The receptor's source is an adult woman with Graves' disease, either hyperthyroidism or ophthalmopathy (not recorded which). Sequencing was performed on peripheral blood or thyroid tissue (not recorded which). Here the CDR3 DNA reads TGTGCCAGCAGCCAGCAGGGGCCGAGATACAATCAGCCCCAGCATTTT. Its protein product is CASSQQGPRYNQPQHF.